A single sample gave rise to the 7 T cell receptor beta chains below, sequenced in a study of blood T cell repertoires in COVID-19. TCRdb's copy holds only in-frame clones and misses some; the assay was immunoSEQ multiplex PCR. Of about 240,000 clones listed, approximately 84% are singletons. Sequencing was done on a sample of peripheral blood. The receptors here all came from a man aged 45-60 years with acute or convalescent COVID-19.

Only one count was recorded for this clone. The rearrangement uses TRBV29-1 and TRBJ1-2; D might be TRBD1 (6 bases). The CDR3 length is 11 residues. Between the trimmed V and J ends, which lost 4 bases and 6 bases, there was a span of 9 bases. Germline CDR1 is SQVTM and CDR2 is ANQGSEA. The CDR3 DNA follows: TGCAGCGTTGCGGGGGGCGATGGCTACACCTTC. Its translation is CSVAGGDGYTF.

CDR3 residues: CASSIAGAANYGYTF. As DNA, the CDR3 is TGTGCCAGCAGTATCGCAGGAGCGGCTAACTATGGCTACACCTTC. V is TRBV28 and J is TRBJ1-2; D is unresolved. CDR1 and CDR2 (germline): MDHEN, SYDVKM. V was pared by 5 bases and J by 0 bases, with 13 bases between. This CDR3 comprises 15 residues.

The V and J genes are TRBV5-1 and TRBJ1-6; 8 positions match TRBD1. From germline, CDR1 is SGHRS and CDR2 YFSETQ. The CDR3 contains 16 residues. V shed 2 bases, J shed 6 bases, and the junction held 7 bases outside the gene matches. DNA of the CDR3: TGCGCCAGCAGCTTAATGACAGGGGATGGTAATTCACCCCTCCACTTT. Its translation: CASSLMTGDGNSPLHF.

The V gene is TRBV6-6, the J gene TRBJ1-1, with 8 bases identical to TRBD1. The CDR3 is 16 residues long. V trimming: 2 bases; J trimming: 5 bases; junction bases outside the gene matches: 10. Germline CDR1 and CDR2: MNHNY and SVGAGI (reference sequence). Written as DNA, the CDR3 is TGTGCCAGCAGTTACGCATTCCAGGGGGCAGGGACTGAAGCTTTCTTT. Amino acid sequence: CASSYAFQGAGTEAFF.

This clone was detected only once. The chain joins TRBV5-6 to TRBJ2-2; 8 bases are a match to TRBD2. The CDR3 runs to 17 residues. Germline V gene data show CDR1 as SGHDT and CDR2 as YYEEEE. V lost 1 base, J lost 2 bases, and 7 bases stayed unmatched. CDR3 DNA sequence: TGTGCCAGCAGCTTGTTTGCGGGAGGCGGCAACACCGGGGAGCTGTTTTTT. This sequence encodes CASSLFAGGGNTGELFF. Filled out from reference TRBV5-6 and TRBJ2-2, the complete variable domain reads DAGVTQSPTHLIKTRGQQVTLRCSPKSGHDTVSWYQQALGQGPQFIFQYYEEEERQRGNFPDRFSGHQFPNYSSELNVNALLLGDSALYLCASSLFAGGGNTGELFFGEGSRLTVL.

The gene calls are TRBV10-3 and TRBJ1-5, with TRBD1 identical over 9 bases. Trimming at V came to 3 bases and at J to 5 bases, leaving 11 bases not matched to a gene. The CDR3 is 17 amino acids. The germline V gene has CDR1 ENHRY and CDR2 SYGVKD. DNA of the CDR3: TGTGCCATCAGTGATGCCAAGACAGGGGGGATCGATCAGCCCCAGCATTTT. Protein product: CAISDAKTGGIDQPQHF.

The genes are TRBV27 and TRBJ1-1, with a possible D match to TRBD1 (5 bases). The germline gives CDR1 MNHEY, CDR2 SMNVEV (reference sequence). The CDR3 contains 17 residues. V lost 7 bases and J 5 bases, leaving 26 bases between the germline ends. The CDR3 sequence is CASTPLGQVGPKTEAFF. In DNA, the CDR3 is TGTGCCAGCACACCACTTGGGCAGGTGGGGCCAAAAACTGAAGCTTTCTTT.